One T cell receptor beta chain is described in this entry. This clone appeared a single time. Its antigen is still unknown. Base qualities are missing; no much larger clone stands one base away. Library generation was performed with the immunoSEQ multiplex PCR assay. Drawn from immuneACCESS, this table holds only the in-frame rearrangements with V and J called that TCRdb kept. Clones are partly lost; checked studies trace under half to an unresolved V gene and leave the rest unexplained. The sample records 90,000 to 100,000 clones, roughly 95% of which are singletons. The top ten clones comprise around 0.33% of the sample. The data stem from a study of technical replicates of blood from a few donors (dated by TCRdb to the late 2010s). Reading the germline V gene (reference sequence) gives CDR1 LNHDA and CDR2 SQIVND. The cysteine opens and the phenylalanine closes a CDR3 of 13 amino acids. Only the CDR3 region is kept as DNA, spanning 39 bases read in frame from base 1. V lost 10 bases and J lost 5 bases, and the count of bases not matched to a germline gene is 7.

Sequenced material: T cells isolated from PBMCs. The TCR comes from a human donor in good health. The rearranged segments are TRBV19 and TRBJ2-3; 9 bases in the middle match TRBD2. CDR3 reads: CATKREAQDTQYF. The nucleotides read TGTGCCACCAAGCGGGAGGCCCAAGATACGCAGTATTTT.